These T cell receptor beta chains were read from a single sample in a study of T-cell memory formation after mild COVID-19. MiXCR, applied by TCRdb to the 5' RACE reads, yields one record per CDR3 protein. The data show tens of thousands of distinct CDR3 sequences, 7.3% seen once. The sequencing sample was made of PBMCs or a T cell subset sorted from them (not recorded which). The receptor source for this set is a man younger than 35 who had mild COVID-19 (a few samples of this study predate the infection). Cell type and time point are not known. Each CDR3 is given with its conserved first and last residue. A D gene is named only where the DNA matches it firmly. Some rows mark clone size as missing; the rest say once, few, many or name a class of expanded clone.

size	V	D	J	DNA	CDR3
NA	TRBV9	TRBD1	TRBJ1-3	TGTGCCAGCAGCGCCGGTGGGACAGGGAACGGATACACCATATATTTT	CASSAGGTGNGYTIYF
NA	TRBV5-1	TRBD1	TRBJ2-2	TGCGCCAGCAGCTTGGGACAGGGTCCCGGCGCCGGGGAGCTGTTTTTT	CASSLGQGPGAGELFF
many	TRBV9	NA	TRBJ2-4	TGTGCCAGCAGCCCAACCCCCGAGGGGCGCCGCTCCTTC	CASSPTPEGRRSF
many	TRBV6-5	NA	TRBJ2-3	TGTGCCAGCAGTTACTCGATTGCGCCTAGCACAGATACGCAGTATTTT	CASSYSIAPSTDTQYF
NA	TRBV27	NA	TRBJ1-6	TGTGCCAGCAGTGAAACAAATTCACCCCTCCACTTT	CASSETNSPLHF
many	TRBV11-2	NA	TRBJ2-5	TGTGCCAGCAGCTTTACGGAGACCCAGTACTTC	CASSFTETQYF
many	TRBV10-3	NA	TRBJ2-5	TGTGCCATCAGTGGCCACAGGGTGGGGGAGACCCAGTACTTC	CAISGHRVGETQYF
NA	TRBV12-3/TRBV12-4	NA	TRBJ2-5	TGTGCCAGCAGTTTACCGACAACGCAAGAGACCCAGTACTTC	CASSLPTTQETQYF
NA	TRBV12-3/TRBV12-4	TRBD2	TRBJ2-5	TGTGCCAGCAGCCCGGGACTAGCGGGGCCCGAGACCCAGTACTTC	CASSPGLAGPETQYF
few	TRBV7-2	NA	TRBJ2-2	TGTGCCAGCAGCTTAGGGGAGTACACCGGGGAGCTGTTTTTT	CASSLGEYTGELFF
NA	TRBV10-3	NA	TRBJ1-6	TGTGCCACGTCTGAGGTCAGAGCCGGTTCACCCCTCCACTTT	CATSEVRAGSPLHF
NA	TRBV7-2	NA	TRBJ2-4	TGTGCCAGCAGCTTAGAGGCCTGGGAAACCAAAAACATTCAGTACTTC	CASSLEAWETKNIQYF
NA	TRBV4-3	NA	TRBJ1-3	TGCGCCAGCAGCCAAGATCATGGGAGGGGCTCGGTTGGAAACACCATATATTTT	CASSQDHGRGSVGNTIYF
few	TRBV11-2	TRBD2	TRBJ2-3	TGTGCCAGCAGCTCGGGACTAGCGGTTACCACAGATACGCAGTATTTT	CASSSGLAVTTDTQYF
NA	TRBV4-3	NA	TRBJ2-6	TGCGCCAGCAGCTACCTGGGAGGGGGCAACTCTGGGGCCAACGTCCTGACTTTC	CASSYLGGGNSGANVLTF
many	TRBV6-5	NA	TRBJ2-1	TGTGCCAGCAGTTACCGCCAACTCCTCGGTGGGGAGCAGTTCTTC	CASSYRQLLGGEQFF
NA	TRBV11-2	NA	TRBJ1-6	TGTGCCAGCAGCTCCCAGCGGGGGATGTATAATTCACCCCTCCACTTT	CASSSQRGMYNSPLHF
NA	TRBV2	NA	TRBJ1-1	TGTGCCAGCACTTCTGGCCTACCGGGTCGGAACACTGAAGCTTTCTTT	CASTSGLPGRNTEAFF
many	TRBV6-5	NA	TRBJ2-7	TGTGCCAGCAGCCCGGGAAGGGGGAAGTACGAGCAGTACTTC	CASSPGRGKYEQYF
few	TRBV10-3	TRBD1	TRBJ1-6	TGTGCCATCAGCCAAGGGACCGGGACAGCACCTTCACCCCTCCACTTT	CAISQGTGTAPSPLHF
few	TRBV12-3/TRBV12-4	NA	TRBJ2-7	TGTGCCAGCAGTTTGTCGCAGGGGGACTCCGAGCAGTACTTC	CASSLSQGDSEQYF
few	TRBV6-2/TRBV6-3	TRBD1	TRBJ2-3	TGTGCCAGCAGTTACTCGATGGACAGGCACACAGATACGCAGTATTTT	CASSYSMDRHTDTQYF
NA	TRBV7-3	TRBD2	TRBJ2-5	TGTGCCAGTGGTGCGGGGGACCAAGAGACCCAGTACTTC	CASGAGDQETQYF
many	TRBV7-2	NA	TRBJ2-5	TGTGCCAGCAGCTTCGGGGGTACCGAGACCCAGTACTTC	CASSFGGTETQYF
many	TRBV28	NA	TRBJ2-3	TGTGCCAGCAGTTCCAGAGCGTGGATTAGCACAGATACGCAGTATTTT	CASSSRAWISTDTQYF
many	TRBV12-5	TRBD1	TRBJ2-2	TGTGCTAGTGGTTTTAGGGCAGGGGGCGCAACCGGGGAGCTGTTTTTT	CASGFRAGGATGELFF
NA	TRBV7-8	TRBD1	TRBJ1-1	TGTGCCAGCAGCCCCGACTCAGGACAGGGGACCCCTGAAGCTTTCTTT	CASSPDSGQGTPEAFF
many	TRBV7-9	TRBD1	TRBJ2-7	TGTGCCAGCAGGTCCAGGGGGCCCTCCTACGAGCAGTACTTC	CASRSRGPSYEQYF
NA	TRBV4-1	TRBD2	TRBJ2-5	TGCGCCAGCAGCCAAGGAGTAGCGGGGGGGAGACTCCAAGAGACCCAGTACTTC	CASSQGVAGGRLQETQYF
NA	TRBV3-1	NA	TRBJ2-1	TGTGCCAGCAGGCAGAGAGACCGAAACAATGAGCAGTTCTTC	CASRQRDRNNEQFF
few	TRBV7-2	NA	TRBJ2-1	TGTGCCAGCAGCTTAGTGTACAGTAAAGGGTGGAATGAGCAGTTCTTC	CASSLVYSKGWNEQFF
many	TRBV6-1	NA	TRBJ2-7	TGTGCCAGCAGTGATTATAGGAGACACGGCTACTCCTACGAGCAGTACTTC	CASSDYRRHGYSYEQYF
few	TRBV11-2	TRBD1	TRBJ2-1	TGTGCCAGCAGTTACGGACAGGGGGGTATCGAGGAGCAGTTCTTC	CASSYGQGGIEEQFF
few	TRBV6-6	NA	TRBJ1-5	TGTGCCAGCAGTTACGGCGATCAGCCCCAGCATTTT	CASSYGDQPQHF
few	TRBV3-1	TRBD2	TRBJ2-6	TGTGCCAGCAGGTTAACGGGAGGGACTGGGGCCAACGTCCTGACTTTC	CASRLTGGTGANVLTF
many	TRBV28	NA	TRBJ2-5	TGTGCCAGCAGTCCGAGCGGACCACACCAGTACTTC	CASSPSGPHQYF
many	TRBV11-2	TRBD2	TRBJ2-3	TGTGCCAGCAGCTTAAGGCGGGGGGGCCGAGATACGCAGTATTTT	CASSLRRGGRDTQYF
few	TRBV12-3/TRBV12-4	NA	TRBJ2-2	TGTGCCAGCTTCCAGCTCCCTTCGACCGGGGAGCTGTTTTTT	CASFQLPSTGELFF
few	TRBV20-1	NA	TRBJ1-1	TGCAGTGGGATGGGTGAGCAAAACACTGAAGCTTTCTTT	CSGMGEQNTEAFF
few	TRBV20-1	NA	TRBJ1-1	TGCAGTGCGGGGATGAGGAACACTGAAGCTTTCTTT	CSAGMRNTEAFF
few	TRBV7-9	NA	TRBJ2-7	TGTGCCAGCAGCCCGGACTACGAGCAGTACTTC	CASSPDYEQYF
few	TRBV12-3/TRBV12-4	TRBD1	TRBJ2-1	TGTGCCAGCAGTCCACAGATGGCCGGGACAGGGTATGAGCAGTTCTTC	CASSPQMAGTGYEQFF
few	TRBV7-3	NA	TRBJ1-3	TGTGCCAGCAGCCCGGGTGGCGGAAACACCATATATTTT	CASSPGGGNTIYF